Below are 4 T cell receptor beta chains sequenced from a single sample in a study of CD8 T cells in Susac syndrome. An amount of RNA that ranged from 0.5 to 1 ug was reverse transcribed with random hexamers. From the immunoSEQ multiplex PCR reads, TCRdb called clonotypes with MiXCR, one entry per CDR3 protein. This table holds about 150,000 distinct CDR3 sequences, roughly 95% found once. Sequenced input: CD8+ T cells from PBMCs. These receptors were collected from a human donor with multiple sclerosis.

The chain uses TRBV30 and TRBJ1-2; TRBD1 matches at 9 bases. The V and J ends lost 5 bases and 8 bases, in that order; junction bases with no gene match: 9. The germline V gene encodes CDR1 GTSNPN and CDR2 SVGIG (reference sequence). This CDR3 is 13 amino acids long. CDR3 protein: CAWATGTGNGYTF. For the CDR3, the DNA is TGTGCCTGGGCTACCGGGACAGGGAACGGCTACACCTTC.

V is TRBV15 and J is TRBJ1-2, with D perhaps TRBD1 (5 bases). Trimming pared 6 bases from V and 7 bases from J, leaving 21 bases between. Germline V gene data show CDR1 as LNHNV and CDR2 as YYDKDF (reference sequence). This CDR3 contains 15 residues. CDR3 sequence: CATRHTRDGAAGYTF. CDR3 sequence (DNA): TGTGCCACCAGGCATACCCGTGATGGGGCTGCTGGCTACACCTTC. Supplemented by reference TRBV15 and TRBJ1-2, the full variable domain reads DAMVIQNPRYQVTQFGKPVTLSCSQTLNHNVMYWYQQKSSQAPKLLFHYYDKDFNNEADTPDNFQSRRPNTSFCFLDIRSPGLGDTAMYLCATRHTRDGAAGYTFGSGTRLTVV.

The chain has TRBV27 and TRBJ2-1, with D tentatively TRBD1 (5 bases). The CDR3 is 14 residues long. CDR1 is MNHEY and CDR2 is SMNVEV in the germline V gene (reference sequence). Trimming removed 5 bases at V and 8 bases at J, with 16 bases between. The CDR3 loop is CASSQNRWWDEQFF. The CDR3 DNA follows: TGTGCCAGCAGTCAAAACAGGTGGTGGGATGAGCAGTTCTTC.

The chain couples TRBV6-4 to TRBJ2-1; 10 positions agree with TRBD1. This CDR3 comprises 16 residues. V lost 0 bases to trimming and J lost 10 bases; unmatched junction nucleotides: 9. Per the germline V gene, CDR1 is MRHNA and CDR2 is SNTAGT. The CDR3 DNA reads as TGTGCCAGCAGTGACTCTAGAGACAGGGGGCTAGGGGAGCAGTTCTTC. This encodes CASSDSRDRGLGEQFF.